The 24 T cell receptor beta chains given below trace back to one sample, sequenced in a study of CXCR3-negative and CXCR3-positive naive CD8 T cells. The study, taken as a whole, reports: TRB CDR3s were more hydrophobic in CXCR3-positive than in CXCR3-negative naive cells.

These TCRs are of unknown antigen specificity. 5' RACE with UMI labels generated the TRB cDNA libraries. TCRdb re-called the 5' RACE reads and shows each CDR3 protein once, DNA omitted. This listing includes over 4,000 distinct CDR3 sequences. Specimen: naive CXCR3+ CD8+ T cells from blood. Subset of the sample: CD45RO-CCR7+CD27+CD95- naive CD8+ T cells expressing CXCR3 (TNR3+). All receptors come from a human donor in good health. Some clones in this sample may be carry-over from other donors' samples.

This rearrangement joins TRBV2 to TRBJ1-2; TCRdb's assignment of TRBD1 cannot be checked, as there is no DNA. Germline lookup yields CDR1 SNHLY and CDR2 FYNNEI. The CDR3 totals 13 residues. CDR3 loop: CASSDRGDYGYTF.

This clonotype ranks as medium-sized in terms of frequency. The chain couples TRBV29-1 to TRBJ2-2; TCRdb calls TRBD1, which cannot be checked without DNA. Germline V gives CDR1 SQVTM, CDR2 ANQGSEA. The CDR3 covers 13 residues. CDR3 residues: CSARDQSTGELFF.

The rearrangement uses TRBV12-3 or TRBV12-4 and TRBJ2-7; TCRdb proposes TRBD2, but this gene call is untestable without DNA. This CDR3 is 14 amino acids long. CDR3 sequence reads: CASSSRGTREEQYF.

By frequency, this clonotype registers medium-sized. V and J are TRBV29-1 and TRBJ2-1; lacking DNA, the TRBD2 call made by TCRdb goes unchecked. The CDR3 is made up of 14 amino acids. From germline, CDR1 is SQVTM and CDR2 ANQGSEA. This CDR3 is CSVEGTSGTYEQFF.

This clonotype is labeled medium-sized based on frequency. The chain is built from TRBV27 and TRBJ2-7; as DNA is missing, the TRBD2 call by TCRdb cannot be tested. The germline V gene encodes CDR1 MNHEY and CDR2 SMNVEV (reference sequence). The CDR3 runs to 14 residues. CDR3 region: CASSPSGGLYEQYF.

Its frequency marks this clonotype as medium-sized. The chain links TRBV25-1 to TRBJ1-5. Germline assignment: CDR1 MGHDK and CDR2 SYGVNS. The CDR3 extends over 13 amino acids. The CDR3: CASSARSNQPQHF.

The chain uses TRBV5-6 and TRBJ2-7. CDR1 is SGHDT, CDR2 YYEEEE, per germline. The length of the CDR3 is 11 residues. The CDR3: CASSDRYEQYF.

The J gene is TRBJ2-1, the V gene TRBV5-1; TCRdb picks TRBD2, but there is no DNA to check that call. This CDR3 region has 16 residues. CDR1 SGHRS and CDR2 YFSETQ come from the germline V gene. CDR3 residues: CASSTEKGHTYNEQFF. The complete variable domain, with remaining parts taken from reference TRBV5-1 and TRBJ2-1, reads KAGVTQTPRYLIKTRGQQVTLSCSPISGHRSVSWYQQTPGQGLQFLFEYFSETQRNKGNFPGRFSGRQFSNSRSEMNVSTLELGDSALYLCASSTEKGHTYNEQFFGPGTRLTVL.

The chain combines TRBV29-1 with TRBJ1-2. This CDR3 has 12 amino acids. CDR1 is SQVTM, CDR2 ANQGSEA, per germline. The chain's CDR3 is CSVDTPAYGYTF.

Its frequency marks this clonotype as medium-sized. The chain uses TRBV6-2 or TRBV6-3 and TRBJ2-7; TCRdb designates TRBD2, a call that cannot be tested without DNA. The CDR3 runs to 14 residues. Germline CDR1 MNHEY, CDR2 SVGEGT. The CDR3 here is CASSYSGTSYEQYF.

Its frequency marks this clonotype as medium-sized. The V and J genes are TRBV3-1 and TRBJ2-7; TCRdb's D call of TRBD1 is untestable without DNA. The CDR3 extends over 12 amino acids. Germline V gene sequence: CDR1 LGHDT, CDR2 YNNKEL (reference sequence). This CDR3 reads CASSPTGYEQYF.

CDR3 sequence: CASSTGFGGNTEAFF. The rearrangement uses TRBV18 and TRBJ1-1. Germline V gene data show CDR1 as KGHSH and CDR2 as LQKENI. The CDR3 runs 15 residues.

By frequency, this clonotype is medium-sized. The chain recombines TRBV20-1 with TRBJ2-1; TCRdb picks TRBD2, but there is no DNA to check that call. Germline lookup yields CDR1 DFQATT and CDR2 SNEGSKA (reference sequence). The CDR3 contains 13 residues. The CDR3 here is CSASGGSGNEQFF.

By frequency, this clonotype registers medium-sized. The chain has TRBV4-2 and TRBJ2-5. Germline V lookup: CDR1 LGHNA, CDR2 YNFKEQ. The CDR3 runs 15 residues. This CDR3 reads CASSPAWTVQETQYF.

Frequency places this clonotype as medium-sized. The chain recombines TRBV29-1 with TRBJ1-1. Germline V lookup: CDR1 SQVTM, CDR2 ANQGSEA. There are 13 residues in the CDR3. CDR3 protein: CSVVGKENTEAFF. Looking up the rest from reference TRBV29-1 and TRBJ1-1 gives the full variable domain: SAVISQKPSRDICQRGTSLTIQCQVDSQVTMMFWYRQQPGQSLTLIATANQGSEATYESGFVIDKFPISRPNLTFSTLTVSNMSPEDSSIYLCSVVGKENTEAFFGQGTRLTVV.

According to its frequency, this clonotype is medium-sized (0.01 to 0.1%). The chain joins TRBV4-1 to TRBJ2-1; TCRdb proposes TRBD2, but this gene call is untestable without DNA. This CDR3 is built from 17 residues. In germline, CDR1 is MGHRA, CDR2 YSYEKL. The CDR3 sequence is CASSQEAGGRNYNEQFF.

This clonotype registers medium-sized by frequency. The rearrangement uses TRBV28 and TRBJ1-1; the D call of TRBD1 rests on TCRdb alone, since no DNA is present to check it. The V gene's germline CDR1 is MDHEN and CDR2 SYDVKM. CDR3 length: 14 amino acids. The CDR3 region is CASGSGSGGLEAFF.

Considering frequency, this clonotype is medium-sized (0.01 to 0.1%). The chain uses TRBV3-1 and TRBJ1-2. CDR1 is LGHDT, CDR2 YNNKEL, per germline (reference sequence). The CDR3 is made up of 13 amino acids. The CDR3 region is CASSHDGNYGYTF. The full variable domain, in which reference TRBV3-1 and TRBJ1-2 provide the parts outside the CDR3, is DTAVSQTPKYLVTQMGNDKSIKCEQNLGHDTMYWYKQDSKKFLKIMFSYNNKELIINETVPNRFSPKSPDKAHLNLHINSLELGDSAVYFCASSHDGNYGYTFGSGTRLTVV.

The chain has TRBV28 and TRBJ2-3; the TCRdb D gene call, TRBD1, has no DNA to confirm it. Germline V lookup: CDR1 MDHEN, CDR2 SYDVKM. The CDR3 sequence is 16 residues long. CDR3 protein: CASSNRQGQATDTQYF.

The chain is built from TRBV13 and TRBJ2-3. CDR1 PRHDT and CDR2 FYEKMQ come from the germline V gene (reference sequence). The CDR3 length is 14 residues. CDR3 amino acids: CASSLGSAGDTQYF.

This clonotype is identified as medium-sized from frequency. This chain uses TRBV27 with TRBJ2-5; TCRdb calls TRBD2, which cannot be checked without DNA. This CDR3 comprises 15 residues. Germline V gene data show CDR1 as MNHEY and CDR2 as SMNVEV (reference sequence). The CDR3 reads CASRLLTSGQETQYF.

The chain has TRBV11-1 and TRBJ1-1; the D gene TCRdb calls, TRBD1, cannot be checked with no DNA. The CDR3 runs to 14 residues. Per the germline V gene, CDR1 is SGHAT and CDR2 is FQDESV (reference sequence). The CDR3: CASSYTGSNTEAFF.

This clonotype is called medium-sized based on its frequency. The chain recombines TRBV11-1 with TRBJ2-2. This CDR3 has 16 amino acids. Germline CDR1 is SGHAT and CDR2 is FQDESV (reference sequence). Here the CDR3 reads CASSLAVGIITGELFF.

This clonotype is called medium-sized based on its frequency. V gene TRBV19 combines with J gene TRBJ1-2; lacking DNA, the TRBD1 call made by TCRdb goes unchecked. Germline CDR1 is LNHDA and CDR2 is SQIVND (reference sequence). The CDR3 is 14 residues long. Here the CDR3 reads CASSYGTADYGYTF.